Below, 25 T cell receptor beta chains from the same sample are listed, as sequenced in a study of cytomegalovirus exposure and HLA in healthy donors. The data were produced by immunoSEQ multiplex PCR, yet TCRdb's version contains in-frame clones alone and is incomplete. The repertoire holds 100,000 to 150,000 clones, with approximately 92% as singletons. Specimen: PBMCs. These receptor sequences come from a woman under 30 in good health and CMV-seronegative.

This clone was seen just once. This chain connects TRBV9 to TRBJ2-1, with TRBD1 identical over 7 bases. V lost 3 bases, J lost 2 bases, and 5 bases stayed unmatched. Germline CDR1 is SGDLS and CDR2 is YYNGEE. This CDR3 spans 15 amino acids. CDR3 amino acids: CASSAPGQPYNEQFF. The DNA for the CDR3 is TGTGCCAGCAGCGCCCCGGGACAGCCCTACAATGAGCAGTTCTTC.

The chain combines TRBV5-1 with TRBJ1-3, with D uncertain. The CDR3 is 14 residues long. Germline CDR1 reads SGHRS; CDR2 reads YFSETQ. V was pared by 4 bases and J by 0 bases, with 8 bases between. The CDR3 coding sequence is TGCGCCAGCAGCCAAGACTCCTCTGGAAACACCATATATTTT. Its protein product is CASSQDSSGNTIYF.

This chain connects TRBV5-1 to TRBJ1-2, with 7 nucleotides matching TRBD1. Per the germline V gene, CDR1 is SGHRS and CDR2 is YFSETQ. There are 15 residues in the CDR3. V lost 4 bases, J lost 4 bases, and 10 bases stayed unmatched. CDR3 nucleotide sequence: TGCGCCAGCAGCGTCCAAGGGGGCGCAGGCTATGGCTACACCTTC. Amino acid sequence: CASSVQGGAGYGYTF.

The DNA for the CDR3 is TGTGCCAGCAGTATGGGCCAGAAGCAGTACTTC. Its protein product is CASSMGQKQYF. V and J are TRBV6-5 and TRBJ2-7; D unresolved. V lost 5 bases to trimming and J lost 8 bases, with 10 bases between them. Germline lookup yields CDR1 MNHEY and CDR2 SVGAGI. The CDR3 has 11 amino acids.

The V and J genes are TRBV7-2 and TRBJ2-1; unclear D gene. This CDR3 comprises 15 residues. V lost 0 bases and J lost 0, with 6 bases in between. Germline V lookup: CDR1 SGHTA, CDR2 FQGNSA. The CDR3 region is CASSLAESSYNEQFF. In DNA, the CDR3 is TGTGCCAGCAGCTTAGCTGAGAGCTCCTACAATGAGCAGTTCTTC.

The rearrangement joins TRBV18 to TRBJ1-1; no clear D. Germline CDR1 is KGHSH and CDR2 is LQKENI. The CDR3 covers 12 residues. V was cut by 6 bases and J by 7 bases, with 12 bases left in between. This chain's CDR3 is CASSQDRGEAFF. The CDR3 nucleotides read TGTGCCAGCTCCCAGGACCGGGGTGAAGCTTTCTTT.

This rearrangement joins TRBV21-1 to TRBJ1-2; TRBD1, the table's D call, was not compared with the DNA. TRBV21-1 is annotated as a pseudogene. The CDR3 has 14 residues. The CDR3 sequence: CASSGRWGLYGYTF. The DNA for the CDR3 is TGTGCCAGCAGCGGCAGGTGGGGGCTCTATGGCTACACCTTC.

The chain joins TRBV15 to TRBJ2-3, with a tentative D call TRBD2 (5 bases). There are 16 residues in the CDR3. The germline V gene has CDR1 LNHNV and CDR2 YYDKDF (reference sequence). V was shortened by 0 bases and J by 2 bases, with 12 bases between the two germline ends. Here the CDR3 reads CATSRDRADFTDTQYF. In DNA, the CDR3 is TGTGCCACCAGCAGAGACCGAGCGGATTTCACAGATACGCAGTATTTT.

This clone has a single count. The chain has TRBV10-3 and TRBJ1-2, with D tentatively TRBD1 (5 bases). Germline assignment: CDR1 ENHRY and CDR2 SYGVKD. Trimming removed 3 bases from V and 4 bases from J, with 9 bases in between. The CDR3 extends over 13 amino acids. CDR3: CAISEGVGYGYTF. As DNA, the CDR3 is TGTGCCATCAGTGAAGGGGTGGGCTATGGCTACACCTTC.

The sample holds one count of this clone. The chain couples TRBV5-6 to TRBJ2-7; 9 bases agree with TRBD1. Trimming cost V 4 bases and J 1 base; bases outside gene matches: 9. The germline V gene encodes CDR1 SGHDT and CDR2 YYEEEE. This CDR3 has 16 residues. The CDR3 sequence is CASSHPDRGRSYEQYF. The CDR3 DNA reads TGTGCCAGCAGCCATCCCGACAGGGGGAGATCCTACGAGCAGTACTTC.

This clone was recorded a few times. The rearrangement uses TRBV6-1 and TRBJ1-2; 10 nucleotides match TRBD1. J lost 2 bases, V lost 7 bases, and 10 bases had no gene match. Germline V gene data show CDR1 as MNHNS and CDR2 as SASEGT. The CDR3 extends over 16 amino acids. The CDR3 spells CASNEPGTGANYGYTF. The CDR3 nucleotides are TGTGCCAGCAATGAGCCAGGGACAGGGGCAAACTATGGCTACACCTTC.

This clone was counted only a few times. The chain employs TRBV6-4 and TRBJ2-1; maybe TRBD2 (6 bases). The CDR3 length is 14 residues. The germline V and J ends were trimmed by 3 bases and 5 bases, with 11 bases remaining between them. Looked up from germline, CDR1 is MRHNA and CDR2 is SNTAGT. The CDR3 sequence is CASSDGDSNNEQFF. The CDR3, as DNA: TGTGCCAGCAGTGATGGGGACTCTAACAATGAGCAGTTCTTC.

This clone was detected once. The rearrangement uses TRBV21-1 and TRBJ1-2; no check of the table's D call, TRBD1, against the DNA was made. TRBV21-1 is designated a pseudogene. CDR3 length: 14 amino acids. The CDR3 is CAIPRQGVNYGYTF. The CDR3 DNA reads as TGTGCCATTCCTCGACAGGGGGTTAACTATGGCTACACCTTC.

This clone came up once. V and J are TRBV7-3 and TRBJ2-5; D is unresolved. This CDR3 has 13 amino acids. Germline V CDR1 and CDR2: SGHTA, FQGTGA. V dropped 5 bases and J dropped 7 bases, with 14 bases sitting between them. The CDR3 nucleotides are TGTGCCAGCAGCGAACCTCTTACGGGGACCCAGTACTTC. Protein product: CASSEPLTGTQYF.

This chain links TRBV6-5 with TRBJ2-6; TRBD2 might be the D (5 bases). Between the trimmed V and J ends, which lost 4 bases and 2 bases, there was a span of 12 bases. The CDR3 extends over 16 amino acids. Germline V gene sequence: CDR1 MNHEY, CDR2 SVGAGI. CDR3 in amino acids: CASSFFRGPGANVLTF. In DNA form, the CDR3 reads TGTGCCAGCAGTTTCTTCCGCGGGCCTGGGGCCAACGTCCTGACTTTC.

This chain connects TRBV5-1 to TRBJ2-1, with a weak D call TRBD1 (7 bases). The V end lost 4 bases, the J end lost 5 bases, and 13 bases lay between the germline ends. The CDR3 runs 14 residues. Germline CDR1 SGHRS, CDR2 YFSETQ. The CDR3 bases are TGCGCCAGCAGCCCGGGGGACAGAAACAATGAGCAGTTCTTC. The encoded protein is CASSPGDRNNEQFF.

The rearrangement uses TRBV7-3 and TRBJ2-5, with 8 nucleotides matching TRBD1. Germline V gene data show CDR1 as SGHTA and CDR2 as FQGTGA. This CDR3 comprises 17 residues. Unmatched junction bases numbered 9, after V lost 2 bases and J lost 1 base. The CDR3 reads CASSLHLYRGSQETQYF. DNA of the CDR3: TGTGCCAGCAGCTTACATCTGTACAGGGGGTCCCAAGAGACCCAGTACTTC. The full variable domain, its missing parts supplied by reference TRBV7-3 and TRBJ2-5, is GAGVSQTPSNKVTEKGKYVELRCDPISGHTALYWYRQSLGQGPEFLIYFQGTGAADDSGLPNDRFFAVRPEGSVSTLKIQRTERGDSAVYLCASSLHLYRGSQETQYFGPGTRLLVL.

DNA of the CDR3: TGTGCCAGCAGCTTAGGGACAGGGCAAGGCTACACCTTC. Its translation: CASSLGTGQGYTF. V gene TRBV11-2 combines with J gene TRBJ1-2; 8 bases agree with TRBD1. Germline assignment: CDR1 SGHAT and CDR2 FQNNGV. V lost 1 base and J lost 8; bases outside the gene matches: 3. The CDR3 length is 13 residues.

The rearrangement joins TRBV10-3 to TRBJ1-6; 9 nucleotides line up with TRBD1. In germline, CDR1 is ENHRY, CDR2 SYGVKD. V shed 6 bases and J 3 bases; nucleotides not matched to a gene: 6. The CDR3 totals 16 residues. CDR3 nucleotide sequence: TGTGCCATCAGGGACAGGGGAAGCGGCTATAATTCACCCCTCCACTTT. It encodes CAIRDRGSGYNSPLHF.

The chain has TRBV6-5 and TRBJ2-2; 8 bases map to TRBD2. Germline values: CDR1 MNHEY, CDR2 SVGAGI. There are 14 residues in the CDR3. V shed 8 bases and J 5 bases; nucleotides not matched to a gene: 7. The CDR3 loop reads CASRPGLETGELFF. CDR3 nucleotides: TGTGCCAGCCGTCCGGGACTAGAGACCGGGGAGCTGTTTTTT.

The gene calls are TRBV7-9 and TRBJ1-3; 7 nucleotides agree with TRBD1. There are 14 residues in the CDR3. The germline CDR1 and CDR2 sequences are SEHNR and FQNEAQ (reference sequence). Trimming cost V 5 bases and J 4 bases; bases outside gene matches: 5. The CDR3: CASSRGQAGNTIYF. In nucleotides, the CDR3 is TGTGCCAGCAGCCGTGGACAGGCCGGAAACACCATATATTTT.

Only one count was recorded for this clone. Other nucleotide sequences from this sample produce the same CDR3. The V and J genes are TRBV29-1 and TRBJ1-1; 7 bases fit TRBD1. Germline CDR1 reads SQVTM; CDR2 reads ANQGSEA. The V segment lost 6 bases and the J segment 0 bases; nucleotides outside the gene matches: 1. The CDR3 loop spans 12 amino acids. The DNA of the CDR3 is TGCAGCGTGGGACAGATGAACACTGAAGCTTTCTTT. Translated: CSVGQMNTEAFF.

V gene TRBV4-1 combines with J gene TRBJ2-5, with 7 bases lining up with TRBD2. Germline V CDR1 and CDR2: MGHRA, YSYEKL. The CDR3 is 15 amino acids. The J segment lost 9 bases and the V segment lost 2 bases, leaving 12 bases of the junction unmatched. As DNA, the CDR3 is TGCGCCAGCAGCCAAACCCCGGAGGCAGCGGGACCCCAGTACTTC. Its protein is CASSQTPEAAGPQYF.

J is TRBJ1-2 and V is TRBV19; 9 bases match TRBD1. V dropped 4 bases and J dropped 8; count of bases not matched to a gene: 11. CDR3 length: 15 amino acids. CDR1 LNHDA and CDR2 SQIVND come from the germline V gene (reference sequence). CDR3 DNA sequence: TGTGCCAGTAGTACTTTGGACCGGGACAGGGCCGGCTACACCTTC. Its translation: CASSTLDRDRAGYTF.

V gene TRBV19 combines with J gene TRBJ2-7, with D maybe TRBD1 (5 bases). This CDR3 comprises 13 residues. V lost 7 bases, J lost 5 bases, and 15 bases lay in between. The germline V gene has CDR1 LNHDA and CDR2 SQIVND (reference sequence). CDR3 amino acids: CASKAGNDDEQYF. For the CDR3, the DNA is TGTGCCAGTAAGGCAGGGAATGACGACGAGCAGTACTTC.